Detailed here is one TCR beta chain. This sample was included in a study of OX40 agonist ivuxolimab in advanced cancers. Produced via immunoSEQ multiplex PCR; TCRdb's table is partial and in-frame only. The sample shows 35,000 to 45,000 clones, about 89% of them seen only once. The CDR3 is made up of 12 amino acids. Trimming cost V 2 bases and J 4 bases, with 6 bases left between them. Germline V CDR1 and CDR2: SGDLS, YYNGEE. The material sequenced was CD4+ or CD8+ T cells sorted from blood, taken in a trial of the OX40 agonist ivuxolimab. This clonotype was obtained from an adult with an advanced solid tumor such as melanoma, head and neck, liver or kidney cancer. The genes are TRBV9 and TRBJ1-2; a possible D gene is TRBD1 (5 bases). The CDR3 DNA sequence: TGTGCCAGCAGCGTCGGGACCTATGGCTACACCTTC. This sequence encodes CASSVGTYGYTF.